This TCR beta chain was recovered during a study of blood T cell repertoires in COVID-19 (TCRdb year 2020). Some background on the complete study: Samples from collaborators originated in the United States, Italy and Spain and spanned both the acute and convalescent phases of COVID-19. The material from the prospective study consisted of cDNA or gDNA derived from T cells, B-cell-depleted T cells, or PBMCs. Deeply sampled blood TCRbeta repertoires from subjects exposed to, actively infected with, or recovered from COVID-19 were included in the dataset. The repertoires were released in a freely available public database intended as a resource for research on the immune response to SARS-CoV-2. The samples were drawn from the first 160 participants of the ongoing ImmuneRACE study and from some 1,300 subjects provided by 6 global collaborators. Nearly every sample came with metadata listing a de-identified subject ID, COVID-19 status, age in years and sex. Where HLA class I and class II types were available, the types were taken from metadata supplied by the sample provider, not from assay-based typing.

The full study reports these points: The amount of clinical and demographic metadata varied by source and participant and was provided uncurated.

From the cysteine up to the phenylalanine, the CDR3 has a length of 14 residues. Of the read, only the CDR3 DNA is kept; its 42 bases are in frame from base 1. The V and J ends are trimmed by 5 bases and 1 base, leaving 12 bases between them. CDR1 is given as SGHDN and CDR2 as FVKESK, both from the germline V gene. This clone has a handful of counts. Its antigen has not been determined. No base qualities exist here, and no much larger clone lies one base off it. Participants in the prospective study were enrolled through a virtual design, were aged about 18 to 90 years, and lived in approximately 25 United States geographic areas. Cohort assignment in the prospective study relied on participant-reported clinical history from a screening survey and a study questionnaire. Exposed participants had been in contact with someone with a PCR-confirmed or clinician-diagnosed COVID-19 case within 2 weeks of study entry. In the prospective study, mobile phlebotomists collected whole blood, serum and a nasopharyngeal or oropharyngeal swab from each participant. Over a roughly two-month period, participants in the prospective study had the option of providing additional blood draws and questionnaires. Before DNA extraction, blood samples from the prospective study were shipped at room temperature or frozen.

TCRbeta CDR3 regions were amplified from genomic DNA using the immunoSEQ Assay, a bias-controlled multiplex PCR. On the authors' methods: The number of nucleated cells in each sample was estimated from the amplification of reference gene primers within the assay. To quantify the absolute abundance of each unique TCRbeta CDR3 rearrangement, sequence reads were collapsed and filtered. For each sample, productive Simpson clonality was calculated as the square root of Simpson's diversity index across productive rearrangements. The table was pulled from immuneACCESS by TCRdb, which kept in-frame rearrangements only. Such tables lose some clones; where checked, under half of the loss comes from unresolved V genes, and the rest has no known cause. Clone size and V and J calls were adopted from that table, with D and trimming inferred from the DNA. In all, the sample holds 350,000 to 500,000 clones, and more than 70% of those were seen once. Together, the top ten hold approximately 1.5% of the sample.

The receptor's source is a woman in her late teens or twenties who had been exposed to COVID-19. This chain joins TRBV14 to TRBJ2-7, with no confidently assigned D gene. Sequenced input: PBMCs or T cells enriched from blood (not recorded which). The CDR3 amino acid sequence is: CASSSYRDSYEQYF. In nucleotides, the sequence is TGTGCCAGCAGCTCCTACCGAGATTCCTACGAGCAGTACTTC. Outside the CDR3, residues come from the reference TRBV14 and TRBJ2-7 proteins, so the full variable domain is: EAGVTQFPSHSVIEKGQTVTLRCDPISGHDNLYWYRRVMGKEIKFLLHFVKESKQDESGMPNNRFLAERTGGTYSTLKVQPAELEDSGVYFCASSSYRDSYEQYFGPGTRLTVT.